This is a list of T cell receptor beta chains from one sample in a study of CD8 T cells in ankylosing spondylitis. MiXCR, applied by TCRdb to the 5' RACE reads, yields one record per CDR3 protein. The table lists about 240,000 distinct CDR3 sequences, about 11% of them singletons. The sample comprised blood, either unsorted or a sorted T cell fraction (not recorded which). The receptors shown here come from a male donor with ankylosing spondylitis or in good health (not recorded which). Each CDR3 is given with its conserved first and last residue. Fields, in order: clone size, J gene, V gene, D gene, CDR3 DNA, CDR3 protein. A D gene is named only where the DNA matches it firmly. Some rows have no size entry. The others give once, few or many, or a class for an expanded clone.

abundance: few
j_gene: TRBJ2-1
v_gene: TRBV5-1
d_gene: TRBD1
CDR3nt: TGCGCCAGCAGCTGGCGGACAGGGAGCTCCTACAATGAGCAGTTCTTC
CDR3aa: CASSWRTGSSYNEQFF

abundance: many
j_gene: TRBJ1-1
v_gene: TRBV20-1
d_gene: -
CDR3nt: TGCAGTGCTAGAATCAGGGCCTCCTGGAACACTGAAGCTTTCTTT
CDR3aa: CSARIRASWNTEAFF

abundance: many
j_gene: TRBJ1-1
v_gene: TRBV12-3/TRBV12-4
d_gene: -
CDR3nt: TGTGCCAGCAGTTCACCCGGCACTGAAGCTTTCTTT
CDR3aa: CASSSPGTEAFF

abundance: many
j_gene: TRBJ2-1
v_gene: TRBV15
d_gene: -
CDR3nt: TGTGCCACCAGCAGAGATATCTGGGGGGCCCATTCCTTCTACAATGAGCAGTTCTTC
CDR3aa: CATSRDIWGAHSFYNEQFF

abundance: few
j_gene: TRBJ2-1
v_gene: TRBV24-1
d_gene: TRBD1
CDR3nt: TGTGCCACCAGTGATTTTTTCCGCATCCATTCCCAGGGGGTATACAATGAGCAGTTCTTC
CDR3aa: CATSDFFRIHSQGVYNEQFF

abundance: -
j_gene: TRBJ2-3
v_gene: TRBV10-3
d_gene: -
CDR3nt: TGTGCCATCAGTGAGTCCGACTACGGATACACAGATACGCAGTATTTT
CDR3aa: CAISESDYGYTDTQYF

abundance: many
j_gene: TRBJ1-4
v_gene: TRBV11-2
d_gene: -
CDR3nt: TGTGCCAGCAGCTCTCCTCCGGGACGGATTAATGAAAAACTGTTTTTT
CDR3aa: CASSSPPGRINEKLFF

abundance: -
j_gene: TRBJ2-1
v_gene: TRBV19
d_gene: TRBD2
CDR3nt: TGTGCCAGTAGTATCCGGGAGGGCAATGAGCAGTTCTTC
CDR3aa: CASSIREGNEQFF

abundance: once
j_gene: TRBJ2-7
v_gene: TRBV5-1
d_gene: -
CDR3nt: TGCGCCAGCAGCTTAACGACAGGAACCTACGAGCAGTACTTC
CDR3aa: CASSLTTGTYEQYF

abundance: many
j_gene: TRBJ2-2
v_gene: TRBV9
d_gene: TRBD1
CDR3nt: TGTGCCAGCAGCCCAACCGGGACAGGGGGCGCGCACGGGGAGCTGTTTTTT
CDR3aa: CASSPTGTGGAHGELFF

abundance: -
j_gene: TRBJ1-2
v_gene: TRBV11-2
d_gene: TRBD1
CDR3nt: TGTGCCAGCACCTCGGACAGGGCAGCTAACTATGGCTACACCTTC
CDR3aa: CASTSDRAANYGYTF

abundance: many
j_gene: TRBJ2-1
v_gene: TRBV3-1
d_gene: -
CDR3nt: TGTGCCAGCAGCCCGGGTCCGTTTTACAATGAGCAGTTCTTC
CDR3aa: CASSPGPFYNEQFF

abundance: many
j_gene: TRBJ2-2
v_gene: TRBV3-1
d_gene: -
CDR3nt: TGTGCCAGCAGCCATCTCCGGGGCAACACCGGGGAGCTGTTTTTT
CDR3aa: CASSHLRGNTGELFF

abundance: many
j_gene: TRBJ2-7
v_gene: TRBV20-1
d_gene: TRBD2
CDR3nt: TGCAGTGCTAAGCGGGAGGGGCAGTACTTC
CDR3aa: CSAKREGQYF

abundance: -
j_gene: TRBJ1-6
v_gene: TRBV20-1
d_gene: -
CDR3nt: TGCTGTGCTAGAGTACCGCAACAGGGTTTCCATAATTCACCCCTCCACTTT
CDR3aa: CCARVPQQGFHNSPLHF

abundance: many
j_gene: TRBJ1-4
v_gene: TRBV12-3/TRBV12-4
d_gene: -
CDR3nt: TGTGCCAGCAGTTTGTCGCCTGAAAAACTGTTTTTT
CDR3aa: CASSLSPEKLFF

abundance: many
j_gene: TRBJ1-5
v_gene: TRBV20-1
d_gene: TRBD1
CDR3nt: TGCAGTGCTAGAGATCCGACAGGGGGGAGCCAGCCCCAGCATTTT
CDR3aa: CSARDPTGGSQPQHF

abundance: many
j_gene: TRBJ1-3
v_gene: TRBV15
d_gene: TRBD1
CDR3nt: TGTGCCACCAGCAGAGATAAGGGGGCGGCTGGAAACACCATATATTTT
CDR3aa: CATSRDKGAAGNTIYF

abundance: many
j_gene: TRBJ2-3
v_gene: TRBV10-3
d_gene: -
CDR3nt: TGTGCCATCGGGCCCTCACAAGGCACAGATACGCAGTATTTT
CDR3aa: CAIGPSQGTDTQYF

abundance: many
j_gene: TRBJ1-5
v_gene: TRBV5-1
d_gene: -
CDR3nt: TGCGCCAGCAGCTTAATACCGGGGATCTATCAGCCCCAGCATTTT
CDR3aa: CASSLIPGIYQPQHF

abundance: many
j_gene: TRBJ2-2
v_gene: TRBV20-1
d_gene: -
CDR3nt: TGCAGTGGCCGAGGGCGACACGGCACCGGGGAGCTGTTTTTT
CDR3aa: CSGRGRHGTGELFF

abundance: many
j_gene: TRBJ2-7
v_gene: TRBV7-2
d_gene: -
CDR3nt: TGTGCCAGCAGCTTAGCGGGACGGTCCTACGAGCAGTACTTC
CDR3aa: CASSLAGRSYEQYF

abundance: many
j_gene: TRBJ2-1
v_gene: TRBV24-1
d_gene: TRBD1
CDR3nt: TGTGCCACCAGTGATTTCGTCGGGACAGGGGGACTCTCCTACAATGAGCAGTTCTTC
CDR3aa: CATSDFVGTGGLSYNEQFF

abundance: many
j_gene: TRBJ1-1
v_gene: TRBV6-1
d_gene: TRBD1
CDR3nt: TGTGCCAGCACCAGGGGGTTAGACTCTGAAGCTTTCTTT
CDR3aa: CASTRGLDSEAFF

abundance: many
j_gene: TRBJ1-1
v_gene: TRBV20-1
d_gene: TRBD1
CDR3nt: TGCAGTGCTAGCCGACAGGGTACGACTGAAGCTTTCTTT
CDR3aa: CSASRQGTTEAFF

abundance: many
j_gene: TRBJ2-7
v_gene: TRBV12-3/TRBV12-4
d_gene: -
CDR3nt: TGTGCCAGCAAAGGGACCTACGAGCAGTACTTC
CDR3aa: CASKGTYEQYF

abundance: -
j_gene: TRBJ2-1
v_gene: TRBV9
d_gene: TRBD2
CDR3nt: TGTGCCAGCAGCGTAGATTCCGGGACTAGCAATGAGCAGTTCTTC
CDR3aa: CASSVDSGTSNEQFF

abundance: -
j_gene: TRBJ1-1
v_gene: TRBV29-1
d_gene: -
CDR3nt: TGCAGCGTGGAACCAGGGGCCCGCGGGGGCACTGAAGCTTTCTTT
CDR3aa: CSVEPGARGGTEAFF

abundance: many
j_gene: TRBJ2-1
v_gene: TRBV12-3/TRBV12-4
d_gene: TRBD1
CDR3nt: TGTGCCAGCAGTTTCCGACAGGGTAGTCATGAGCAGTTCTTC
CDR3aa: CASSFRQGSHEQFF

abundance: few
j_gene: TRBJ1-2
v_gene: TRBV29-1
d_gene: TRBD1
CDR3nt: TGCAGCGGTTCGGGGACAGATAACTATGGCTACACCTTC
CDR3aa: CSGSGTDNYGYTF

abundance: many
j_gene: TRBJ2-3
v_gene: TRBV13
d_gene: -
CDR3nt: TGTGCCAGCAGCCCACGGGTGGACACAGATACGCAGTATTTT
CDR3aa: CASSPRVDTDTQYF

abundance: many
j_gene: TRBJ1-2
v_gene: TRBV12-3/TRBV12-4
d_gene: -
CDR3nt: TGTGCCAGCAGTCGAACTCCGTATGGCTACACCTTC
CDR3aa: CASSRTPYGYTF

abundance: many
j_gene: TRBJ1-1
v_gene: TRBV5-1
d_gene: -
CDR3nt: TGCGCCAGCAGCCTTGAGCTGAACACTGAAGCTTTCTTT
CDR3aa: CASSLELNTEAFF